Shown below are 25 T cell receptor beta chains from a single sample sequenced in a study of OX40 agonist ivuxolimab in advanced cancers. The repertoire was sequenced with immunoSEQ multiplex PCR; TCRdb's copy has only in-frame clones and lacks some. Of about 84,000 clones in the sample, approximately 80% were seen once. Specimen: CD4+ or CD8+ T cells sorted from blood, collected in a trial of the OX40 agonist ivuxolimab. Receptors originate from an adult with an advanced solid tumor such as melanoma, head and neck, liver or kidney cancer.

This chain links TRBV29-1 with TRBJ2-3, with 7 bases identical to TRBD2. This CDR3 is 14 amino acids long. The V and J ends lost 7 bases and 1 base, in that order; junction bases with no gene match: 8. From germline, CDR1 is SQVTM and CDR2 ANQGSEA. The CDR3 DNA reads TGCAGCGCGACTAGCACTTCAGGCACAGATACGCAGTATTTT. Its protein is CSATSTSGTDTQYF.

The CDR3 loop reads CASSLQVNTGELFF. The DNA of the CDR3 is TGTGCCAGCAGTCTGCAGGTGAACACCGGGGAGCTGTTTTTT. This rearrangement joins TRBV2 to TRBJ2-2; D is unclear. V gave up 5 bases and J gave up 1 base, with 8 bases separating them. The CDR3 consists of 14 residues. Germline loops: CDR1 SNHLY, CDR2 FYNNEI. The entire variable domain, with the rest obtained from reference TRBV2 and TRBJ2-2, is as follows: EPEVTQTPSHQVTQMGQEVILRCVPISNHLYFYWYRQILGQKVEFLVSFYNNEISEKSEIFDDQFSVERPDGSNFTLKIRSTKLEDSAMYFCASSLQVNTGELFFGEGSRLTVL.

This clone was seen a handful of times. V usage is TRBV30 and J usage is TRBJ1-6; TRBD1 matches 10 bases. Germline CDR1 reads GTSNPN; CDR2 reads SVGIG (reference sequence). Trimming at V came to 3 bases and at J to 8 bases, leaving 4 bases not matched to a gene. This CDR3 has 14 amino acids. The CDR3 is CAWSSGTGDSPLHF. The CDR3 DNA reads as TGTGCCTGGAGCTCCGGGACAGGGGATTCACCCCTCCACTTT.

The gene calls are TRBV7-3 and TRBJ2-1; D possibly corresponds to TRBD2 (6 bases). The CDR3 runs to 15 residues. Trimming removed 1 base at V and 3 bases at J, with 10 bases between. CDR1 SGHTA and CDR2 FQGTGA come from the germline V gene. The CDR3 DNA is TGTGCCAGCAGCTTAAGGCGGGGAAACTACAATGAGCAGTTCTTC. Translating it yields CASSLRRGNYNEQFF.

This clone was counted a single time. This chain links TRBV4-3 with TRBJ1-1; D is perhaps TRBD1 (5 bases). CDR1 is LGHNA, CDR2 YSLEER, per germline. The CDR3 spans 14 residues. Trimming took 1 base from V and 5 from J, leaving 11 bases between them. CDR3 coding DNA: TGCGCCAGCAGCCAAGTCCTAGGGGAAACTGAAGCTTTCTTT. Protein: CASSQVLGETEAFF.

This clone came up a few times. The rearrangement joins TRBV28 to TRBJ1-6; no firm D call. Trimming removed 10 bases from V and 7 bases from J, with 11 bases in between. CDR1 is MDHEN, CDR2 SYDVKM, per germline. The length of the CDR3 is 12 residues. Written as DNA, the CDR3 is TGTGCCACCCTGCCCCACAATTCACCCCTCCACTTT. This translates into CATLPHNSPLHF. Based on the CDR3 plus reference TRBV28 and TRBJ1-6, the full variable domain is DVKVTQSSRYLVKRTGEKVFLECVQDMDHENMFWYRQDPGLGLRLIYFSYDVKMKEKGDIPEGYSVSREKKERFSLILESASTNQTSMYLCATLPHNSPLHFGNGTRLTVT.

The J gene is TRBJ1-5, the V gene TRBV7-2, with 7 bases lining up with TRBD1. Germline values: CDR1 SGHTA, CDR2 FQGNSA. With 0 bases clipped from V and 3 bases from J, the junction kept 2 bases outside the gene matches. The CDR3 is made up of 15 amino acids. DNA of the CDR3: TGTGCCAGCAGCTTAGCGGGACAGATCAATCAGCCCCAGCATTTT. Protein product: CASSLAGQINQPQHF.

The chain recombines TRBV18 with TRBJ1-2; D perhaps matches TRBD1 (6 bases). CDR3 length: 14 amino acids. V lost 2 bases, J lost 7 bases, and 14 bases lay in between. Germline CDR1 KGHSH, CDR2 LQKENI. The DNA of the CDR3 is TGTGCCAGCTCACCAAACAGGGAAGGGTTTGGCTACACCTTC. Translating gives CASSPNREGFGYTF. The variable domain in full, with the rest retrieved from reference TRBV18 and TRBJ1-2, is NAGVMQNPRHLVRRRGQEARLRCSPMKGHSHVYWYRQLPEEGLKFMVYLQKENIIDESGMPKERFSAEFPKEGPSILRIQQVVRGDSAAYFCASSPNREGFGYTFGSGTRLTVV.

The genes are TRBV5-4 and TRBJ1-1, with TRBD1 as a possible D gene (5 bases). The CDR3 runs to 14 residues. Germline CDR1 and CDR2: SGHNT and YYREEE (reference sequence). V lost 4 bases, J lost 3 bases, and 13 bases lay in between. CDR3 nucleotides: TGTGCCAGCAGCGCCGGGGCCGGGGACACTGAAGCTTTCTTT. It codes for CASSAGAGDTEAFF.

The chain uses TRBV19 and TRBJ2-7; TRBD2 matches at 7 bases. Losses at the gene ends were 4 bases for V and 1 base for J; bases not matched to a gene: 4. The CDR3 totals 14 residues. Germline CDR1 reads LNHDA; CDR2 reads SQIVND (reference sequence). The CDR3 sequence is CASSRSGESYEQYF. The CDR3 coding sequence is TGTGCCAGTAGTAGGAGCGGGGAGTCCTACGAGCAGTACTTC.

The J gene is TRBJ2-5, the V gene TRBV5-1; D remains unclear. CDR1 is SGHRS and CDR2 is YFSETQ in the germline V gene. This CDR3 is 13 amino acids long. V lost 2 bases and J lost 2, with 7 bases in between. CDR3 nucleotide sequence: TGCGCCAGCAGCTTAAGCCCTCAAGAGACCCAGTACTTC. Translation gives CASSLSPQETQYF.

The chain's CDR3 is CASTLAGGRSTGELFF. The CDR3 DNA follows: TGTGCCAGCACCCTAGCGGGGGGGCGTTCCACCGGGGAGCTGTTTTTT. The chain is built from TRBV6-6 and TRBJ2-2; 12 bases fit TRBD2. Unmatched junction bases numbered 7, after V lost 7 bases and J lost 4 bases. CDR3 size: 16 residues. Germline CDR1 is MNHNY and CDR2 is SVGAGI (reference sequence).

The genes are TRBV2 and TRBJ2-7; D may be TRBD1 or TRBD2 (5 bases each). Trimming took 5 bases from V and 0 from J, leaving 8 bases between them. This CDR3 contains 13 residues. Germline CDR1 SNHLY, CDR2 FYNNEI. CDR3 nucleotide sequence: TGTGCCAGCAGTCGGGACCTCTCCTACGAGCAGTACGTC. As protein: CASSRDLSYEQYV.

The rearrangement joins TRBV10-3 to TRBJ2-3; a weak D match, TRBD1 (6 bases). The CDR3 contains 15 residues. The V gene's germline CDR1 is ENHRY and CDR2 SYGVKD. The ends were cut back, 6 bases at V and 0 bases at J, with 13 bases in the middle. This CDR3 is CAIRRTERSTDTQYF. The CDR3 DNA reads TGTGCCATCAGGCGGACAGAGAGAAGCACAGATACGCAGTATTTT.

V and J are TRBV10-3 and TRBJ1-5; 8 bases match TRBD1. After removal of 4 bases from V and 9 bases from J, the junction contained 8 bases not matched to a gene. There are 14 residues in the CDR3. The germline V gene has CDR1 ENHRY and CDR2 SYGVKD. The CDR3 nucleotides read TGTGCCATCAGTGCCACGGAGGGGACAGGGCCCCAGCATTTT. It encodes CAISATEGTGPQHF.

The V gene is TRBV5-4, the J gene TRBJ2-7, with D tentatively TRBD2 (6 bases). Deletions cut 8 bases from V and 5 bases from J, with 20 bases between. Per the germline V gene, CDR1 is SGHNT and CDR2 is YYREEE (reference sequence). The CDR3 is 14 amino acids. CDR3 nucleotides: TGTGCCAGGGATGGGACTGGGGAGATCAACGAGCAGTACGTC. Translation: CARDGTGEINEQYV.

The CDR3 reads CASSASGDSYEQYV. The CDR3 DNA sequence: TGTGCCAGCAGCGCAAGCGGGGATTCCTACGAGCAGTACGTC. The chain is built from TRBV7-3 and TRBJ2-7, with TRBD2 identical over 7 bases. This CDR3 comprises 14 residues. In germline, CDR1 is SGHTA, CDR2 FQGTGA. The V gene end was trimmed by 5 bases and the J gene end by 1 base; junction bases not matched to a gene: 5.

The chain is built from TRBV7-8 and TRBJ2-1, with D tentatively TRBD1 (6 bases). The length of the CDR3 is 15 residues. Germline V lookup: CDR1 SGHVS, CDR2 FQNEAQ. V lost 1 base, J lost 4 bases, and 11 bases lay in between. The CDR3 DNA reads TGTGCCAGCAGCTTAGAACAGGGTCTATACAATGAGCAGTTCTTC. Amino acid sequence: CASSLEQGLYNEQFF.

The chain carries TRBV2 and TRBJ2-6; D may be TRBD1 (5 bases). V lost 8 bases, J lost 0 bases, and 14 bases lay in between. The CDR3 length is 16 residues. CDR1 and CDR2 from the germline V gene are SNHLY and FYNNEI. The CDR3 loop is CASRAGLLSGANVLTF. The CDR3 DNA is TGTGCCAGCCGGGCAGGGCTCCTCTCTGGGGCCAACGTCCTGACTTTC.

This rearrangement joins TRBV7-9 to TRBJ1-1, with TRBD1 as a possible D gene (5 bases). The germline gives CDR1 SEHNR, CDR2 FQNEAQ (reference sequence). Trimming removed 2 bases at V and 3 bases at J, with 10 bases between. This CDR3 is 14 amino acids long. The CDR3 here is CASSLYGGDTEAFF. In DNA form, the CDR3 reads TGTGCCAGCAGCTTATACGGGGGGGACACTGAAGCTTTCTTT.

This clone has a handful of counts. The CDR3 nucleotides are TGTGCCAGCTCACCGCAGGGTATGGACTCACCCCTCCACTTT. Protein: CASSPQGMDSPLHF. The chain combines TRBV18 with TRBJ1-6; TRBD1 might be the D (5 bases). Germline CDR1 reads KGHSH; CDR2 reads LQKENI. The CDR3 consists of 14 residues. V was cut by 3 bases and J by 10 bases, with 13 bases left in between. The whole variable domain, filled in from reference TRBV18 and TRBJ1-6, reads NAGVMQNPRHLVRRRGQEARLRCSPMKGHSHVYWYRQLPEEGLKFMVYLQKENIIDESGMPKERFSAEFPKEGPSILRIQQVVRGDSAAYFCASSPQGMDSPLHFGNGTRLTVT.

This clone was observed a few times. This CDR3 reads CASSSGVAGGSDEQFF. The CDR3 DNA reads TGTGCCAGCAGCTCCGGAGTAGCGGGGGGCTCCGATGAGCAGTTCTTC. The rearrangement uses TRBV7-2 and TRBJ2-1; 10 nucleotides line up with TRBD2. Per germline, CDR1 SGHTA and CDR2 FQGNSA. V shed 4 bases, J shed 8 bases, and the junction held 11 bases outside the gene matches. The CDR3 contains 16 residues.

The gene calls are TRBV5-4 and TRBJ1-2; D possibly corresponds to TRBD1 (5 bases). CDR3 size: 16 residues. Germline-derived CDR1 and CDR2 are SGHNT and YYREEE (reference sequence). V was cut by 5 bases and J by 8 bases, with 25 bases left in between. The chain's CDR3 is CASSSTRDGGVSGYTF. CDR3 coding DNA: TGTGCCAGCAGTTCTACCCGGGACGGGGGGGTTTCCGGCTACACCTTC.

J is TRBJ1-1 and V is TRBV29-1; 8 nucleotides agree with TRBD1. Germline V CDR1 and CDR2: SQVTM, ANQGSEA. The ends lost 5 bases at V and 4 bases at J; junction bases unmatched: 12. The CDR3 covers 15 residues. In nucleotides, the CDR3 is TGCAGCGTTCACACAGGGGGAGGTTTGAGCACTGAAGCTTTCTTT. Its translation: CSVHTGGGLSTEAFF. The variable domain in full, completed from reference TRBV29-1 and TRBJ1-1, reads SAVISQKPSRDICQRGTSLTIQCQVDSQVTMMFWYRQQPGQSLTLIATANQGSEATYESGFVIDKFPISRPNLTFSTLTVSNMSPEDSSIYLCSVHTGGGLSTEAFFGQGTRLTVV.

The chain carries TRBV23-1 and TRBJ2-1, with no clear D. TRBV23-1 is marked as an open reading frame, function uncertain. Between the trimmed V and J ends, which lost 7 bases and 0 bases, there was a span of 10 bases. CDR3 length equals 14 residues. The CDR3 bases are TGCGCCAGCAAGGGATTTAGCTCCTACAATGAGCAGTTCTTC. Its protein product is CASKGFSSYNEQFF.